The 21 T cell receptor beta chains below come from one sample, sequenced in a study of blood T cell repertoires in COVID-19. Profiled with immunoSEQ multiplex PCR; TCRdb holds only in-frame clones, not every one. Here the sample spans about 350,000 clones, roughly 87% being singletons. Source material: peripheral blood. These receptors were collected from a man under 40 with COVID-19, enrolled during active disease.

The chain has TRBV18 and TRBJ2-2; 7 bases agree with TRBD1. The germline V gene has CDR1 KGHSH and CDR2 LQKENI. The CDR3 has 17 amino acids. The V and J ends lost 5 bases and 3 bases, in that order; junction bases with no gene match: 12. The CDR3 coding sequence is TGTGCCAGCTCATCGAGTTCGATACAGGGGTACACCGGGGAGCTGTTTTTT. It yields the protein CASSSSSIQGYTGELFF.

The chain uses TRBV6-6 and TRBJ1-1, with 8 bases identical to TRBD1. The CDR3 is 14 amino acids. CDR1 is MNHNY and CDR2 is SVGAGI in the germline V gene (reference sequence). V dropped 6 bases and J dropped 3; count of bases not matched to a gene: 6. The CDR3: CASSQRQGHTEAFF. CDR3 sequence (DNA): TGTGCCAGCAGCCAAAGACAGGGGCACACTGAAGCTTTCTTT.

V and J are TRBV3-1 (or the pseudogene TRBV3-2) and TRBJ2-3; 12 bases are shared with TRBD2. J gave up 0 bases and V 0 bases, and 13 bases lay outside the gene matches. CDR3 length: 21 amino acids. CDR1 and CDR2 (germline): LGHDT, YNNKEL (reference sequence). Written as DNA, the CDR3 is TGTGCCAGCAGCCAAGATTGGGCTAGCGGGGGGGACTACCGAAGCACAGATACGCAGTATTTT. Amino acid sequence: CASSQDWASGGDYRSTDTQYF.

This sequence joins TRBV15 and TRBJ2-7; 7 bases line up with TRBD2. In germline, CDR1 is LNHNV, CDR2 YYDKDF (reference sequence). The CDR3 runs 17 residues. J gave up 1 base and V 4 bases, and 13 bases lay outside the gene matches. CDR3 sequence reads: CATSTTAGRVRSYEQYF. The CDR3 DNA is TGTGCCACCAGCACCACAGCGGGAAGGGTTCGGTCCTACGAGCAGTACTTC.

This clone showed up just a few times. This rearrangement joins TRBV6-6 to TRBJ1-6; D ambiguous. The V gene lost 6 bases and the J gene lost 7 bases, with 4 bases spanning the gap. The germline V gene has CDR1 MNHNY and CDR2 SVGAGI (reference sequence). The CDR3 sequence is 11 residues long. The CDR3 loop reads CASSLNSPLHF. The CDR3 nucleotides are TGTGCCAGCAGCCTCAATTCACCCCTCCACTTT.

In nucleotides, the CDR3 is TGTGCCAGTACCCCCCGGAGGGAGTATGTCGGGGAGCTGTTTTTT. Amino acids: CASTPRREYVGELFF. The rearrangement joins TRBV19 to TRBJ2-2, with D possibly TRBD2 on 6 matching bases. V was pared by 7 bases and J by 7 bases, with 19 bases between. The CDR3 totals 15 residues. CDR1 LNHDA and CDR2 SQIVND come from the germline V gene (reference sequence).

The chain couples TRBV19 to TRBJ2-3; 8 positions agree with TRBD1. The germline CDR1 and CDR2 sequences are LNHDA and SQIVND (reference sequence). V lost 5 bases to trimming and J lost 1 base; unmatched junction nucleotides: 8. CDR3 length: 16 residues. The CDR3, as DNA: TGTGCCAGTAGTCCCTACAGGGGGTACCGCACAGATACGCAGTATTTT. This translates into CASSPYRGYRTDTQYF.

The chain links TRBV7-2 to TRBJ1-5, with D maybe TRBD1 (6 bases). Germline V lookup: CDR1 SGHTA, CDR2 FQGNSA. CDR3 length: 16 amino acids. With 3 bases removed from V and 3 bases from J, the gap between germline ends came to 15 bases. CDR3: CASSLLQGLYNQPQHF. In DNA, the CDR3 is TGTGCCAGCAGCTTGCTACAGGGCCTATACAATCAGCCCCAGCATTTT.

V gene TRBV6-2 or TRBV6-3 combines with J gene TRBJ1-5; the D gene is possibly TRBD1 (5 bases). The CDR3 spans 17 residues. V was clipped by 6 bases and J by 0 bases, with 18 bases between them. Looked up from germline, CDR1 is MNHEY and CDR2 is SVGEGT. This chain's CDR3 is CASSPPRQKGSNQPQHF. The CDR3 DNA is TGTGCCAGCAGCCCCCCACGACAGAAGGGTAGCAATCAGCCCCAGCATTTT.

The gene calls are TRBV4-1 and TRBJ2-7, with 8 positions matching TRBD2. From germline, CDR1 is MGHRA and CDR2 YSYEKL. Trimming at V came to 3 bases and at J to 5 bases, leaving 12 bases not matched to a gene. This CDR3 spans 16 amino acids. CDR3 loop: CASSQWGGGITDEQYF. The DNA of the CDR3 is TGCGCCAGCAGCCAGTGGGGCGGGGGGATTACGGACGAGCAGTACTTC.

Here the CDR3 DNA reads TGCGCCAGCAGGCCCGTAGCGGGAACAGATACGCAGTATTTT. The encoded protein is CASRPVAGTDTQYF. The chain employs TRBV5-1 and TRBJ2-3; 8 positions agree with TRBD2. The germline V gene encodes CDR1 SGHRS and CDR2 YFSETQ. V shed 5 bases, J shed 3 bases, and the junction held 5 bases outside the gene matches. CDR3 length: 14 amino acids.

V usage is TRBV5-1 and J usage is TRBJ2-7; 11 bases match TRBD1. This CDR3 spans 14 amino acids. Trimming at V came to 5 bases and at J to 5 bases, leaving 6 bases not matched to a gene. Germline values: CDR1 SGHRS, CDR2 YFSETQ. In nucleotides, the CDR3 is TGCGCCAGCAGTACCGGGACAGGGGGAAACGAGCAGTACTTC. This codes for CASSTGTGGNEQYF.

Only one count was recorded for this clone. The rearrangement links TRBV5-1 to TRBJ2-2; D perhaps matches TRBD1 (5 bases). The V and J ends lost 3 bases and 7 bases respectively, with 16 bases between them. This CDR3 has 15 amino acids. Germline assignment: CDR1 SGHRS and CDR2 YFSETQ. CDR3 nucleotide sequence: TGCGCCAGCAGCTCCCTGGCAGGGTGGGACGGGGAGCTGTTTTTT. Translating gives CASSSLAGWDGELFF.

The chain has TRBV6-6 and TRBJ1-3, with D maybe TRBD1 (6 bases). The ends were cut back, 5 bases at V and 3 bases at J, with 20 bases in the middle. The CDR3 is made up of 17 amino acids. The germline gives CDR1 MNHNY, CDR2 SVGAGI (reference sequence). CDR3 DNA: TGTGCCAGCAGTCGACCTATCCCCAGGGGATATGGAAACACCATATATTTT. Protein product: CASSRPIPRGYGNTIYF.

This chain joins TRBV5-1 and TRBJ2-7, with 13 bases fitting TRBD2. The J segment lost 1 base and the V segment lost 2 bases, leaving 3 bases of the junction unmatched. This CDR3 has 16 amino acids. Germline lookup yields CDR1 SGHRS and CDR2 YFSETQ. Here the CDR3 DNA reads TGCGCCAGCAGCTTCGGGACTAGCGGGACTTCCTACGAGCAGTACTTC. Its translation is CASSFGTSGTSYEQYF. Based on the CDR3 plus reference TRBV5-1 and TRBJ2-7, the full variable domain is KAGVTQTPRYLIKTRGQQVTLSCSPISGHRSVSWYQQTPGQGLQFLFEYFSETQRNKGNFPGRFSGRQFSNSRSEMNVSTLELGDSALYLCASSFGTSGTSYEQYFGPGTRLTVT.

This clone was seen once. The gene calls are TRBV5-4 and TRBJ1-2, with a possible D match to TRBD1 (5 bases). Per germline, CDR1 SGHNT and CDR2 YYREEE (reference sequence). The V end was cut by 2 bases, the J end by 2 bases, with 13 bases between. CDR3 length: 15 amino acids. The CDR3: CASSFKWQGNYGYTF. As DNA, the CDR3 is TGTGCCAGCAGCTTTAAGTGGCAGGGAAACTATGGCTACACCTTC.

J is TRBJ1-2 and V is TRBV19; TRBD1 is a possible D gene (5 bases). Trimming pared 4 bases from V and 2 bases from J, leaving 14 bases between. The CDR3 contains 15 residues. CDR1 is LNHDA, CDR2 SQIVND, per germline (reference sequence). Written as DNA, the CDR3 is TGTGCCAGTAGTACCCAGGGACGGGGGAACTATGGCTACACCTTC. Translation: CASSTQGRGNYGYTF.

The CDR3 loop is CASRGQGASYGYTF. The CDR3 DNA reads as TGTGCCAGCAGGGGACAGGGAGCCTCCTATGGCTACACCTTC. The rearrangement uses TRBV6-5 and TRBJ1-2; 9 bases are shared with TRBD1. The CDR3 sequence is 14 residues long. The germline V gene encodes CDR1 MNHEY and CDR2 SVGAGI. J lost 4 bases, V lost 6 bases, and 6 bases had no gene match.

This chain links TRBV18 with TRBJ2-7; 9 positions agree with TRBD2. In germline, CDR1 is KGHSH, CDR2 LQKENI. V lost 5 bases to trimming and J lost 5 bases; unmatched junction nucleotides: 13. The CDR3 is made up of 16 amino acids. CDR3 nucleotides: TGTGCCAGCTCATCCCAGGCGGGGGGGAAGGAGGACGAGCAGTACTTC. This sequence encodes CASSSQAGGKEDEQYF.

DNA for the CDR3: TGTGCCAGCAGTTACACCTCACTTGTCCAGGGCGGGGAGCTGTTTTTT. Translation: CASSYTSLVQGGELFF. The chain combines TRBV6-5 with TRBJ2-2; D perhaps matches TRBD1 (5 bases). The CDR3 has 16 residues. Germline CDR1 and CDR2: MNHEY and SVGAGI. V lost 2 bases to trimming and J lost 7 bases, with 17 bases between them.

The sample holds one count of this clone. The chain employs TRBV7-9 and TRBJ2-5, with D perhaps matching TRBD1 (5 bases). Germline-derived CDR1 and CDR2 are SEHNR and FQNEAQ (reference sequence). Trimming removed 4 bases at V and 0 bases at J, with 6 bases between. The CDR3 loop spans 13 amino acids. CDR3 nucleotides: TGTGCCAGCAGCTCGGACAACCAAGAGACCCAGTACTTC. Amino acids: CASSSDNQETQYF.